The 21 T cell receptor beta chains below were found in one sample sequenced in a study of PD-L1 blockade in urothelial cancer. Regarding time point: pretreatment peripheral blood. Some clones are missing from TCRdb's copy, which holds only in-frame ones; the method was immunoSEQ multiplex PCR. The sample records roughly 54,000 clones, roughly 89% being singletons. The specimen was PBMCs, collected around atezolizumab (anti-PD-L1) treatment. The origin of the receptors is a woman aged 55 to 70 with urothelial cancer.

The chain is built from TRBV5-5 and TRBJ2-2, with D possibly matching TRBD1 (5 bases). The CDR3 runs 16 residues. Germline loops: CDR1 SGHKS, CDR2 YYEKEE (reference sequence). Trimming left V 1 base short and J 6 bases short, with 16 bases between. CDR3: CASSLWGASVPGELFF. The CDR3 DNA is TGTGCCAGCAGCTTGTGGGGCGCCTCAGTACCCGGGGAGCTGTTTTTT.

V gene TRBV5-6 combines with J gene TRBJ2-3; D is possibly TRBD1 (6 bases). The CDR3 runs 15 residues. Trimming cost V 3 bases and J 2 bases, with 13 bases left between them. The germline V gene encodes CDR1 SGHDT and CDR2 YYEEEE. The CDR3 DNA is TGTGCCAGCAGCTGGCTTGACAGGTACACAGATACGCAGTATTTT. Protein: CASSWLDRYTDTQYF.

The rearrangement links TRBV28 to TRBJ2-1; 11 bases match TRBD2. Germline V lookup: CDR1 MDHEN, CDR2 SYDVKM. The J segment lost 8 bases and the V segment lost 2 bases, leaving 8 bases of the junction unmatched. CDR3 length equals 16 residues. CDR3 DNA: TGTGCCAGCAGTTTACCGCTAGCGGGGGGTATCGATGAGCAGTTCTTC. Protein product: CASSLPLAGGIDEQFF.

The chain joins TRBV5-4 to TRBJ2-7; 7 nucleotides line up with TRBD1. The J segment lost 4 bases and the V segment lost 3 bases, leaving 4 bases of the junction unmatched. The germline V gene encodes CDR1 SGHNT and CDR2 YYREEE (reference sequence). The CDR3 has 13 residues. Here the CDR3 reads CASSSPTGYEQYF. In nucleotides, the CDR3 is TGTGCCAGCAGCTCTCCGACAGGGTACGAGCAGTACTTC.

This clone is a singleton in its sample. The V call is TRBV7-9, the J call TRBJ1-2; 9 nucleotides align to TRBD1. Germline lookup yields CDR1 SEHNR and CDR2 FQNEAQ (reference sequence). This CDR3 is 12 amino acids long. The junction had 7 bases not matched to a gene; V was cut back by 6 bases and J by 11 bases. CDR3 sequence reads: CASSSGTGSYTF. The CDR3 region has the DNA TGTGCCAGCAGTTCCGGGACAGGGAGTTACACCTTC.

The CDR3 loop is CASRGGASGHNEQFF. CDR3 DNA sequence: TGCGCCAGCAGGGGGGGGGCTAGCGGACACAATGAGCAGTTCTTC. The rearrangement joins TRBV5-1 to TRBJ2-1; tentatively, D is TRBD2 (7 bases). V shed 5 bases and J shed 5 bases, with 17 bases lying between them. The CDR3 length is 15 residues. CDR1 and CDR2 (germline): SGHRS, YFSETQ.

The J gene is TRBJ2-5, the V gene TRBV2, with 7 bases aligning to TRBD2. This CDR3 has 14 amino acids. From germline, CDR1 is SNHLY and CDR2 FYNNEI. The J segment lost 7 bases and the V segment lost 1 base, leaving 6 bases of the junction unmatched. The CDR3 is CASSEVRSGGTQYF. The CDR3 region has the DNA TGTGCCAGCAGTGAAGTGAGGTCGGGGGGGACCCAGTACTTC.

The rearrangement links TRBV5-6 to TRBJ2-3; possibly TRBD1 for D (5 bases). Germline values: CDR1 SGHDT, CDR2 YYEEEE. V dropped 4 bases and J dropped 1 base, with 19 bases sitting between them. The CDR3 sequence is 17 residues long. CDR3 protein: CASSPAGSVWGTDTQYF. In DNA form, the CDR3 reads TGTGCCAGCAGCCCTGCAGGGTCTGTTTGGGGCACAGATACGCAGTATTTT.

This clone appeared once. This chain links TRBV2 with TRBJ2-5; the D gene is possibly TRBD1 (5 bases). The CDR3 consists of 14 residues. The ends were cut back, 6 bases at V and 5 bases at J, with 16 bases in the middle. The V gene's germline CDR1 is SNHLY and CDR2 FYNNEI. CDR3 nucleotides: TGTGCCAGCAGCGGTGGGGCTTGGGGCGAGACCCAGTACTTC. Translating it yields CASSGGAWGETQYF.

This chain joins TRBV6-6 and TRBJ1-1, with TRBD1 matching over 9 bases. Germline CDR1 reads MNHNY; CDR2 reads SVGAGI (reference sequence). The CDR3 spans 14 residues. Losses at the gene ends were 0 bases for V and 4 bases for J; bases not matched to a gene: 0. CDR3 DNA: TGTGCCAGCAGTTACTCGACAGGGGGCACTGAAGCTTTCTTT. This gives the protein CASSYSTGGTEAFF.

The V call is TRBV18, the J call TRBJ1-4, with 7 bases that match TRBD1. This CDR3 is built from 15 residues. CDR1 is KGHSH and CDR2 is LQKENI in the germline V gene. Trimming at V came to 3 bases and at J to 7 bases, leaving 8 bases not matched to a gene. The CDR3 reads CASSPDRNLGEKLFF. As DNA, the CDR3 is TGTGCCAGCTCACCGGACAGGAATCTCGGTGAAAAACTGTTTTTT.

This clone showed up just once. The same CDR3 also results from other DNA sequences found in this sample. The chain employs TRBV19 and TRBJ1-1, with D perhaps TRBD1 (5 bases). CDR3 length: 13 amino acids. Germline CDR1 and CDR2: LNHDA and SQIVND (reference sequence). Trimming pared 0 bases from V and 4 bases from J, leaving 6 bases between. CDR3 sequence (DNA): TGTGCCAGTAGTATAGATAGGGGCACTGAAGCTTTCTTT. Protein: CASSIDRGTEAFF. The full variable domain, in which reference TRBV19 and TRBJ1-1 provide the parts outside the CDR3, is DGGITQSPKYLFRKEGQNVTLSCEQNLNHDAMYWYRQDPGQGLRLIYYSQIVNDFQKGDIAEGYSVSREKKESFPLTVTSAQKNPTAFYLCASSIDRGTEAFFGQGTRLTVV.

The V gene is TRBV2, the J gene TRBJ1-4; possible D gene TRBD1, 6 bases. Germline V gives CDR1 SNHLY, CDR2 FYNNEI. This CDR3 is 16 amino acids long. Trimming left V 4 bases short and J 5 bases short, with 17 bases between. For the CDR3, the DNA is TGTGCCAGCAGTGTTTTCAGGACAGACCTAAATGAAAAACTGTTTTTT. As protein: CASSVFRTDLNEKLFF.

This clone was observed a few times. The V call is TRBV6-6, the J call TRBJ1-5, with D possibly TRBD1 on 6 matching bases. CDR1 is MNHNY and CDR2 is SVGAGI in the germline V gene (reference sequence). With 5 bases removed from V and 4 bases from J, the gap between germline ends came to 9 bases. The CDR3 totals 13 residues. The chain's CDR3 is CASSTGFNQPQHF. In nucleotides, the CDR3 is TGTGCCAGCAGTACAGGGTTTAATCAGCCCCAGCATTTT.

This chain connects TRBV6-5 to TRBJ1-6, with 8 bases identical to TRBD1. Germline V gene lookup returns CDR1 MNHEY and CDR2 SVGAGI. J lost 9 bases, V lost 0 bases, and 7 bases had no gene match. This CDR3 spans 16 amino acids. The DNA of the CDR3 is TGTGCCAGCAGTTACTCGTCCCCAGGGGGCGTTTCACCCCTCCACTTT. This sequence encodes CASSYSSPGGVSPLHF.

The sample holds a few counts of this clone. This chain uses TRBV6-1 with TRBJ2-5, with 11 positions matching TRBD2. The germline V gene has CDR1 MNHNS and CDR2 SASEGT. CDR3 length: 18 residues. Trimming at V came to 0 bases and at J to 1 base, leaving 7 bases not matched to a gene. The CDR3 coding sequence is TGTGCCAGCAGTGAAGCAGACTCACTAGCGGGAGTCCAAGAGACCCAGTACTTC. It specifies CASSEADSLAGVQETQYF.

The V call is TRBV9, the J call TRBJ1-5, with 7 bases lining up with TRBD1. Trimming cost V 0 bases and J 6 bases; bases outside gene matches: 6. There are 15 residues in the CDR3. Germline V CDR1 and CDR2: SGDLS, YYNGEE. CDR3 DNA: TGTGCCAGCAGCGTAGGGGGACAGAGTCCTCAGCCCCAGCATTTT. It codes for CASSVGGQSPQPQHF.

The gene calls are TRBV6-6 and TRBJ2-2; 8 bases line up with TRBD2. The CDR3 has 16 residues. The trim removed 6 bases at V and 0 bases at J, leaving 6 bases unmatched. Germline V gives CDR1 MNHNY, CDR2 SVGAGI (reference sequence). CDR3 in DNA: TGTGCCAGCAGGAAGACGGGGGGGCCGAACACCGGGGAGCTGTTTTTT. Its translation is CASRKTGGPNTGELFF.

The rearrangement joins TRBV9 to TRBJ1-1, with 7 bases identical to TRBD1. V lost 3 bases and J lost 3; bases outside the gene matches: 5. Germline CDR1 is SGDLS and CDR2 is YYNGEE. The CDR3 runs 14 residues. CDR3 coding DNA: TGTGCCAGCAGCGCAATAGGACAGGACACTGAAGCTTTCTTT. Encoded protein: CASSAIGQDTEAFF.

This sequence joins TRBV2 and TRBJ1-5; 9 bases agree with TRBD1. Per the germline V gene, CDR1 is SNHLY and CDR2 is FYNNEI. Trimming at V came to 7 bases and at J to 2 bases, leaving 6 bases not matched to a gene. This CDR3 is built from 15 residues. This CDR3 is CASTTGGAGNQPQHF. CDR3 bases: TGTGCCAGCACAACAGGGGGCGCGGGCAATCAGCCCCAGCATTTT.

The DNA of the CDR3 is TGTGCCAGCAGAGGAGCGGACAGTCAAGAGACCCAGTACTTC. Its translation: CASRGADSQETQYF. This chain links TRBV11-1 with TRBJ2-5; possible D gene TRBD1, 6 bases. The CDR3 has 14 amino acids. From germline, CDR1 is SGHAT and CDR2 FQDESV (reference sequence). Trimming left V 6 bases short and J 2 bases short, with 13 bases between.